What follows is one T cell receptor beta chain and its context. Its specificity is not known. Profiling relied on immunoSEQ multiplex PCR, and the TCRdb table lists in-frame clones only, not all of them. This sample yields approximately 20,000 clones, of which roughly three quarters are seen a single time; less than 10% belongs to the top ten. Processing of graft tissue released intraepithelial and lamina propria lymphocytes. The record originates from a study of graft-versus-host responses after intestinal transplantation. At the level of the study: Recipients across the board were started on anti-thymocyte globulin induction, then kept on tacrolimus and steroids for around three years. General observations from the study: GvH clones turned up in recipient marrow; some had shown up first in ileum or blood.

This specimen was ileum tissue, taken approximately 20 days after intestinal transplant. The sequence derives from a human patient who received an intestinal transplant, so some T cells may come from the graft donor.

The CDR3 DNA reads as TGCGCCAGCAGCAAGGGGGTTTTGGGTTTTTACGAGCAGTACTTC. It codes for CASSKGVLGFYEQYF. The chain links TRBV4-1 to TRBJ2-7; D perhaps matches TRBD1 (6 bases). Trimming removed 5 bases from V and 4 bases from J, with 18 bases in between. The CDR3 extends over 15 amino acids. Germline V gene data show CDR1 as MGHRA and CDR2 as YSYEKL.